The source of this TCR beta chain is a study of blood T cell repertoires in COVID-19. Across the study: Some COVID-19 samples were acute and others convalescent; all came from the United States, Italy and Spain.

Source study methods: Amplification from reference gene primers served as the basis for estimated nucleated cell counts. Using immunoSEQ multiplex PCR, the repertoire was profiled, and TCRdb retains in-frame clones only, with some absent. The V and J calls and clone size come from that table; D and trimming were worked out from the DNA. The data hold approximately 78,000 clones, with about 89% observed a single time. Patients in Seattle were enrolled during active infection, then followed longitudinally. V trimming: 5 bases; J trimming: 7 bases; junction bases outside the gene matches: 6. Germline V gives CDR1 MDHEN, CDR2 SYDVKM. This CDR3 region has 15 residues.

This clonotype was sampled from a man aged 50 or older with COVID-19, enrolled during active disease. Input material: peripheral blood. This sequence joins TRBV28 and TRBJ1-5; 12 bases align to TRBD1. The CDR3 DNA sequence: TGTGCCAGCAGTCCCGGGACAGGGGGCGGGCAGCCCCAGCATTTT. As protein: CASSPGTGGGQPQHF.